This T cell receptor (beta chain) was documented in a study of T-cell reconstitution after alpha-beta-depleted transplantation in children. General study points: When one year had passed after transplant, most T-cell counts and diversity came from newly produced T cells. Alpha-beta T cells present about two months after transplant were reported to originate from several hundred expanded graft clones. Surviving recipient T cells and intrathymic progenitors accounted for some patients' high TCRbeta diversity at day 60.

Molecular barcoding with unique molecular identifiers was used for the TCRbeta library. MiXCR, applied by TCRdb to the PCR reads, yields one record per CDR3 protein. Of about 980,000 distinct CDR3 sequences in the sample, about 30% were seen once. A few counts support this clonotype. What it recognizes is unknown. The TCR sequence derives from a boy under three years old who had a stem cell transplant for SCID, so the T cells may come from the graft donor. Specimen: PBMCs, mostly from graft donor cells, collected 360 days after TCRalphabeta/CD19-depleted stem cell transplant.

CDR3 sequence: CSAPGLVEYWGEQFF. The CDR3, as DNA: TGCAGTGCTCCGGGACTAGTGGAGTACTGGGGTGAGCAGTTCTTC. The chain links TRBV20-1 to TRBJ2-1, with 8 bases aligning to TRBD2. CDR1 and CDR2 (germline): DFQATT, SNEGSKA (reference sequence). V trimming: 5 bases; J trimming: 9 bases; junction bases outside the gene matches: 15. The CDR3 loop spans 15 amino acids.